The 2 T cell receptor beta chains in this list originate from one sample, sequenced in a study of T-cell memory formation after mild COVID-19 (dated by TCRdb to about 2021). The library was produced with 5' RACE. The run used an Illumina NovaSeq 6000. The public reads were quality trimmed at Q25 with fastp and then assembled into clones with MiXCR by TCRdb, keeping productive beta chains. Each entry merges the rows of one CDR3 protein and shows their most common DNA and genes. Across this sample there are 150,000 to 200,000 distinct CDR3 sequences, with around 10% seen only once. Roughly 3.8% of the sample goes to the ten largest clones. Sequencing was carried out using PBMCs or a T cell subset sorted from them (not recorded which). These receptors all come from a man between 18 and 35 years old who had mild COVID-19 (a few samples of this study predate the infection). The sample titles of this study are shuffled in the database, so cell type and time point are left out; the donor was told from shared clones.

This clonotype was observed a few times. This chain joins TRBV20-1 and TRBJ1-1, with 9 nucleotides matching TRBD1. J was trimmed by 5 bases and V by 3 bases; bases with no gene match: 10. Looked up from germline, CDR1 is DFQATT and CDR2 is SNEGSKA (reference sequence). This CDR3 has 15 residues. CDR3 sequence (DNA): TGCAGTGCTAGGACGCTACAGGGGGCTAGAACTGAAGCTTTCTTT. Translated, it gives CSARTLQGARTEAFF.

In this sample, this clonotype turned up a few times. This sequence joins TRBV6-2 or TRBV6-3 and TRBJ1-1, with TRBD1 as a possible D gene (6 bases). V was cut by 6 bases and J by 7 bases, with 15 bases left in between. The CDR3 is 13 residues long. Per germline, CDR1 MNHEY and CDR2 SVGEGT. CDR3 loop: CASRPRTAGEAFF. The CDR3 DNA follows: TGTGCCAGCAGGCCCCGGACAGCGGGTGAAGCTTTCTTT.